This T cell receptor (beta chain) was identified during a study of T-cell memory formation after mild COVID-19. About the study: In these data, TCR clusters were largely donor specific. Points from the study as a whole: There were some responding clones in pre-infection memory, which suggested that cross-reactive memory had joined. CD4+ clones that contracted lay mainly in CM and EM; CD8+ ones lay in EMRA. There was a balanced CD4/CD8 profile in clones contracting day 15 to 85, and later expanders leaned CD4+.

In its sample, this clonotype was seen a few times. The antigen is not known. Via MiXCR, TCRdb re-called the 5' RACE reads, giving one row per CDR3 protein. The table has roughly 150,000 distinct CDR3 sequences, roughly 15% seen once; the top ten hold around 14%. This CDR3 is built from 17 residues. From germline, CDR1 is MGHRA and CDR2 YSYEKL. Trimming removed 0 bases from V and 1 base from J, with 13 bases in between. What was sequenced was PBMCs or a T cell subset sorted from them (not recorded which). The sequence came from an adult woman who had mild COVID-19 (a few samples of this study predate the infection). Cell type and time point are not known. The J gene is TRBJ2-1, the V gene TRBV4-1; D uncertain. This CDR3 is CASSQDRVLPSYNEQFF. CDR3 DNA sequence: TGCGCCAGCAGCCAAGATCGGGTACTTCCGTCCTACAATGAGCAGTTCTTC.